This TCR beta chain emerged from a study of blood T cell repertoires in COVID-19. Study summary: T cells, B-cell-depleted T cells, or PBMCs provided the cDNA or gDNA that served as material.

Assay: immunoSEQ multiplex PCR; the TCRdb copy retains only in-frame clones and omits some. The data contain fewer than 200,000 clones, around four fifths of them seen just once; the ten biggest clones take up around 8.9%. As concerns this clone: Other DNA sequences of this sample code for an identical CDR3.

Germline V CDR1 and CDR2: LGHDT, YNNKEL (reference sequence). Trimming pared 4 bases from V and 1 base from J, leaving 10 bases between. CDR3 length equals 14 residues. The specimen sequenced was peripheral blood. The TCR originated in a woman of 80 years or more with COVID-19, enrolled during active disease. J is TRBJ1-1 and V is TRBV3-1 (or the pseudogene TRBV3-2), with a weak D call TRBD1 (6 bases). This CDR3 reads CASSLQGGNTEAFF. The CDR3 DNA is TGTGCCAGCAGCCTGCAAGGGGGGAACACTGAAGCTTTCTTT.